This T cell receptor beta chain was documented in a study of OX40 agonist ivuxolimab in advanced cancers. Study-level information: The drug used for patients, ivuxolimab, was an agonistic anti-OX40 (CD134) antibody. Patients treated during dose escalation were battling hepatocellular carcinoma, melanoma, renal cell or head and neck cancer. Notes on the study in general: Clonal expansion in partial responders at 0.1-3.0 mg/kg ranked among the lowest.

Individuals having autoimmune disease history or systemic immunosuppression were not enrolled. Details on this clone: Its antigen is unknown.

Germline loops: CDR1 LGHNA, CDR2 YNFKEQ. CDR3 size: 15 residues. V lost 6 bases and J lost 7, with 22 bases in between. Sequencing used immunoSEQ multiplex PCR; TCRdb keeps in-frame clones, though not all of them. The repertoire holds roughly 61,000 clones, with approximately 81% as singletons. The gene calls are TRBV4-2 and TRBJ2-7, with D perhaps TRBD1 or TRBD2 (5 bases each). Sequenced material: CD4+ or CD8+ T cells sorted from blood, taken in a trial of the OX40 agonist ivuxolimab. This sequence was found in an adult with an advanced solid tumor such as melanoma, head and neck, liver or kidney cancer. The CDR3: CASSPRATYPGEQYF. The CDR3 DNA is TGTGCCAGCAGTCCCAGGGCCACCTACCCGGGGGAGCAGTACTTC.